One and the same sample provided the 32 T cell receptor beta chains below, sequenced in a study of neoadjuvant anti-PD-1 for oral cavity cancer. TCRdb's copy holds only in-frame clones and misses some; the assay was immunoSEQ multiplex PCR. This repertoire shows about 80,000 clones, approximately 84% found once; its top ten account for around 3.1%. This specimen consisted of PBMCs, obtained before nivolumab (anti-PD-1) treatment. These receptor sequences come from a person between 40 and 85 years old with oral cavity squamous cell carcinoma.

CDR3 in DNA: TGTGCCATCAGGGACTCAGCGGATAATTCACCCCTCCACTTT. This encodes CAIRDSADNSPLHF. This rearrangement joins TRBV10-3 to TRBJ1-6; D not resolved. Germline V gives CDR1 ENHRY, CDR2 SYGVKD. The CDR3 contains 14 residues. The germline V and J ends were trimmed by 6 bases and 5 bases, with 11 bases remaining between them.

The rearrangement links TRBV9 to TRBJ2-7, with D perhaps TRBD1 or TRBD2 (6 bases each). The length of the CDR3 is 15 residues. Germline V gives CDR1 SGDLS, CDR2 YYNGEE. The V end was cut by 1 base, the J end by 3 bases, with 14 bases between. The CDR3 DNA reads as TGTGCCAGCAGCGTATGGGGGGCCGGGAACTACGAGCAGTACTTC. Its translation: CASSVWGAGNYEQYF.

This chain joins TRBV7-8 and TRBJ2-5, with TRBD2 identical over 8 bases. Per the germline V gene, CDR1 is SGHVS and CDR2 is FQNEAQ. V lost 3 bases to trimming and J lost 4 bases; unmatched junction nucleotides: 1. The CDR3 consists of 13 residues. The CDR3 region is CASSFGLAETQYF. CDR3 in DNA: TGTGCCAGCAGCTTCGGACTAGCAGAGACCCAGTACTTC.

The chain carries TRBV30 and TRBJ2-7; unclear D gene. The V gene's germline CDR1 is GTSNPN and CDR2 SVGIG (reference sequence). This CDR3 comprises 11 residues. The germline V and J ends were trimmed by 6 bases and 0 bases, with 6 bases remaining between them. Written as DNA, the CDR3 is TGTGCCTGCAGACTCTCCTACGAGCAGTACTTC. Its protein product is CACRLSYEQYF.

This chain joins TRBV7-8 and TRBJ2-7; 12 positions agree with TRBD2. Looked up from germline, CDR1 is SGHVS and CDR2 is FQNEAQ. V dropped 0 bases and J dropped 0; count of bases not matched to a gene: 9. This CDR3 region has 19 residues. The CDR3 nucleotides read TGTGCCAGCAGCTTAGCGGTCGGACTAGCGGGGTTCAGCTCCTACGAGCAGTACTTC. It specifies CASSLAVGLAGFSSYEQYF. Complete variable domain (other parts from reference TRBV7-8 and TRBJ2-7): GAGVSQSPRYKVAKRGQDVALRCDPISGHVSLFWYQQALGQGPEFLTYFQNEAQLDKSGLPSDRFFAERPEGSVSTLKIQRTQQEDSAVYLCASSLAVGLAGFSSYEQYFGPGTRLTVT.

CDR3 bases: TGCGCCAGCAGTTTGATAGACAGGAGTGGCGACGAGCAGTACTTC. As protein: CASSLIDRSGDEQYF. This rearrangement joins TRBV5-1 to TRBJ2-7; tentative D call: TRBD1 (6 bases). With 5 bases removed from V and 5 bases from J, the gap between germline ends came to 20 bases. CDR1 SGHRS and CDR2 YFSETQ come from the germline V gene. The CDR3 runs 15 residues.

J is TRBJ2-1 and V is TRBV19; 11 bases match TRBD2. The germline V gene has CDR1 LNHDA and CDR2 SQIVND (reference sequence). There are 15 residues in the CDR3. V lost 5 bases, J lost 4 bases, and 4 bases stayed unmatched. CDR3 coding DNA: TGTGCCAGTAGTTCCCTAGCGGGGGGTTACAATGAGCAGTTCTTC. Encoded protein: CASSSLAGGYNEQFF.

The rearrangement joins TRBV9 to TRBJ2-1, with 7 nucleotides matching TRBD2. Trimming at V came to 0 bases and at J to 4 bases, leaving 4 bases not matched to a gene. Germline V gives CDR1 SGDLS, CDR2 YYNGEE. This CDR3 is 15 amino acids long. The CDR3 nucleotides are TGTGCCAGCAGCGTAGGAGCGGGGTCGTACAATGAGCAGTTCTTC. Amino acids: CASSVGAGSYNEQFF.

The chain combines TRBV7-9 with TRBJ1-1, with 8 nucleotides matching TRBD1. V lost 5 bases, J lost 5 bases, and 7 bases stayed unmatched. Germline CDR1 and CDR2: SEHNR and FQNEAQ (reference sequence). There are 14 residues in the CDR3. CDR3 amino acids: CASSQPGGGTEAFF. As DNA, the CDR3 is TGTGCCAGCAGCCAACCAGGGGGCGGGACTGAAGCTTTCTTT.

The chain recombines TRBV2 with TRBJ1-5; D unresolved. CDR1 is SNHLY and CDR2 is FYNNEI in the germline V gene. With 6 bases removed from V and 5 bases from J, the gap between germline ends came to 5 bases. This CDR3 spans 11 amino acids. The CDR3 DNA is TGTGCCAGCAGATACGATCAGCCCCAGCATTTT. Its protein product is CASRYDQPQHF.

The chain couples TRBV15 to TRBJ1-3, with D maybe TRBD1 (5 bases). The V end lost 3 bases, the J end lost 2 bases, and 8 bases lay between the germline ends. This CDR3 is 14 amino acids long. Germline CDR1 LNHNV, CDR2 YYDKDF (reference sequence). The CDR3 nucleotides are TGTGCCACCAGCAGCAGACAGACTGGAAACACCATATATTTT. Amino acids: CATSSRQTGNTIYF.

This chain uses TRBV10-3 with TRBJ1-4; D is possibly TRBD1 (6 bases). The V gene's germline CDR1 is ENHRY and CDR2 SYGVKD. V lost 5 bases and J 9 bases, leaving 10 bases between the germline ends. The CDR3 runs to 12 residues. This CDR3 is CAISTQGKKLFF. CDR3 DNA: TGTGCCATCAGTACCCAGGGGAAAAAACTGTTTTTT.

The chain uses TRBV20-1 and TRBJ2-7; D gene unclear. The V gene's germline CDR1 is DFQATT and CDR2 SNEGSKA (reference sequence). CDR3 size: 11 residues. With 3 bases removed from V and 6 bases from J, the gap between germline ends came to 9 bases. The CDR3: CSARKPSEQYF. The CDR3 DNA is TGCAGTGCTAGGAAGCCCTCCGAGCAGTACTTC.

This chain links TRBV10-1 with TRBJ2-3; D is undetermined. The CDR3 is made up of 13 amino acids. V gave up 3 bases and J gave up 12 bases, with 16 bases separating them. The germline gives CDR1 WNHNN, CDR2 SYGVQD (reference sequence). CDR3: CASSETIARPQYF. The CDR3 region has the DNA TGCGCCAGCAGTGAAACCATCGCCCGGCCCCAGTATTTT.

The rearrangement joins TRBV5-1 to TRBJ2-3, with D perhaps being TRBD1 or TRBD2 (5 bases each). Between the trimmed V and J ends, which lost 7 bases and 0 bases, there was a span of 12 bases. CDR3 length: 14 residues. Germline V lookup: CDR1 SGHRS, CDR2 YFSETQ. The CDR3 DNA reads TGCGCCAGCTTTGGGGGTACTAGCACAGATACGCAGTATTTT. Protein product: CASFGGTSTDTQYF.

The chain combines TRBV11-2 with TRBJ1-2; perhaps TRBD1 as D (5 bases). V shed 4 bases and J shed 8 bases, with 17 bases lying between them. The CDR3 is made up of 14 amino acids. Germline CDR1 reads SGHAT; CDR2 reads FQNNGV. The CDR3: CASSSQETSGGYTF. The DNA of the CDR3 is TGTGCCAGCAGCTCACAGGAGACATCGGGGGGCTACACCTTC.

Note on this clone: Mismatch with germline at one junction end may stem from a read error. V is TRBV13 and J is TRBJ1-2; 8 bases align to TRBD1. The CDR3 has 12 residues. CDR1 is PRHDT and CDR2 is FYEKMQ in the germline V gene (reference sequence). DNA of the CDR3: TGTGCCAGCAGCACCCAGGGACAGGCCCTCGCCTTC. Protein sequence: CASSTQGQALAF.

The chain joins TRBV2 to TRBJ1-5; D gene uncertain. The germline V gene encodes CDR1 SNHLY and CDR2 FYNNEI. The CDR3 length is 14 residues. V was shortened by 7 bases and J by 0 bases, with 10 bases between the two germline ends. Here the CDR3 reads CASKEQNSNQPQHF. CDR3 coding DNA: TGTGCCAGCAAGGAACAGAATAGCAATCAGCCCCAGCATTTT. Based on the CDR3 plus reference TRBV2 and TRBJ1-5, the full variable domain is EPEVTQTPSHQVTQMGQEVILRCVPISNHLYFYWYRQILGQKVEFLVSFYNNEISEKSEIFDDQFSVERPDGSNFTLKIRSTKLEDSAMYFCASKEQNSNQPQHFGDGTRLSIL.

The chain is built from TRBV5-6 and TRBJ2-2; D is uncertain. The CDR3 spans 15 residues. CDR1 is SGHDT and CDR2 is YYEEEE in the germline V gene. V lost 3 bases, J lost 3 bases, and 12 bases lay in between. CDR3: CASSSGPDDTGELFF. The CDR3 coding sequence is TGTGCCAGCAGCTCCGGCCCCGACGACACCGGGGAGCTGTTTTTT.

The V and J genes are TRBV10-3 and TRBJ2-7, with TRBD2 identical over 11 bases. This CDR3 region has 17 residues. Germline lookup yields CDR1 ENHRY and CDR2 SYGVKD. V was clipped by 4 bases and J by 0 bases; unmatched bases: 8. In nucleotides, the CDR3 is TGTGCCATCAGTGGCGGGGTCACTAGCGGGAGCTCCTACGAGCAGTACTTC. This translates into CAISGGVTSGSSYEQYF.

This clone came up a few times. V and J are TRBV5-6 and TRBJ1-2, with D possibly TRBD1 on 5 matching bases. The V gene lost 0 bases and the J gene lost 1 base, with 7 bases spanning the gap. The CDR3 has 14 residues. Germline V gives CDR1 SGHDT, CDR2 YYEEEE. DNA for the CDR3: TGTGCCAGCAGCTTGGACAGGCGTAACTATGGCTACACCTTC. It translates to CASSLDRRNYGYTF.

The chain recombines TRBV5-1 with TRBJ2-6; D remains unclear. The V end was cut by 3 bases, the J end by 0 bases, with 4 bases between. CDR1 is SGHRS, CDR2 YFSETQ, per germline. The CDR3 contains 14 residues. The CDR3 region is CASSYTSGANVLTF. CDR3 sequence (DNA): TGCGCCAGCAGCTACACCTCTGGGGCCAACGTCCTGACTTTC.

CDR3 bases: TGTGCCTGGAAAGATAAGGACAATCAGCCCCAGCATTTT. This translates into CAWKDKDNQPQHF. The V call is TRBV30, the J call TRBJ1-5; D not certain. Germline CDR1 is GTSNPN and CDR2 is SVGIG (reference sequence). The V gene lost 4 bases and the J gene lost 3 bases, with 10 bases spanning the gap. This CDR3 spans 13 amino acids.

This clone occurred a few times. CDR3 protein: CAISDQIYTEAFF. CDR3 coding DNA: TGTGCCATCAGTGACCAAATTTACACTGAAGCTTTCTTT. V is TRBV10-3 and J is TRBJ1-1; D not certain. The CDR3 loop spans 13 amino acids. V dropped 3 bases and J dropped 3 bases, with 8 bases sitting between them. Germline assignment: CDR1 ENHRY and CDR2 SYGVKD.

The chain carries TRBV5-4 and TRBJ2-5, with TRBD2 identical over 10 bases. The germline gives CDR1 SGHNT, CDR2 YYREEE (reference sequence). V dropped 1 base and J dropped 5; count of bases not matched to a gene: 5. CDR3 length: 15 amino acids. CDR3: CASSLPLAGYETQYF. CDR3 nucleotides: TGTGCCAGCAGCTTGCCACTAGCGGGATATGAGACCCAGTACTTC.

DNA for the CDR3: TGTGCCAGCAGATCCCGAAACAGGGATGAGCAGTTCTTC. It encodes CASRSRNRDEQFF. The chain carries TRBV7-2 and TRBJ2-1; tentatively, D is TRBD1 (6 bases). The ends were cut back, 6 bases at V and 8 bases at J, with 14 bases in the middle. The CDR3 length is 13 residues. Germline CDR1 reads SGHTA; CDR2 reads FQGNSA.

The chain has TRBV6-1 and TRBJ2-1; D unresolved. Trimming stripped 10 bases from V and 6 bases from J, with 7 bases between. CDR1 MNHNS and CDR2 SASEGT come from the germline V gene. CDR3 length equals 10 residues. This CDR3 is CATESNEQFF. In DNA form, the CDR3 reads TGTGCCACGGAATCCAATGAGCAGTTCTTC.

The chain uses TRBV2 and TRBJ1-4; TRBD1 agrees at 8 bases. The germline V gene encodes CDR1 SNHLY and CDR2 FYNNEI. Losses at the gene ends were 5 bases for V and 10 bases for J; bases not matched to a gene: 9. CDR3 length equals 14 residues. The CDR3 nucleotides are TGTGCCAGCAGTCCTGACAGGGGAGCAGGAAAACTGTTTTTT. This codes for CASSPDRGAGKLFF.

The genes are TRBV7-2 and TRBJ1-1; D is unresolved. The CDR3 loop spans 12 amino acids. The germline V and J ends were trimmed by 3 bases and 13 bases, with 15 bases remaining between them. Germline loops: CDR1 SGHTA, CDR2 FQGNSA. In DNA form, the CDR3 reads TGTGCCAGCAGCTTGGGCACCAGAAGCGGTTTCTTT. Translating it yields CASSLGTRSGFF. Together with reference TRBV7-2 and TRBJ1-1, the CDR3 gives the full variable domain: GAGVSQSPSNKVTEKGKDVELRCDPISGHTALYWYRQSLGQGLEFLIYFQGNSAPDKSGLPSDRFSAERTGGSVSTLTIQRTQQEDSAVYLCASSLGTRSGFFGQGTRLTVV.

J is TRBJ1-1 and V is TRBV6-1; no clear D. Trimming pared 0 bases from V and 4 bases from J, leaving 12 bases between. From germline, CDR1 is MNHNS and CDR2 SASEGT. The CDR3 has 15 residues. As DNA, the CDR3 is TGTGCCAGCAGTGAAGCGTTGGGGATTCCCACTGAAGCTTTCTTT. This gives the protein CASSEALGIPTEAFF.

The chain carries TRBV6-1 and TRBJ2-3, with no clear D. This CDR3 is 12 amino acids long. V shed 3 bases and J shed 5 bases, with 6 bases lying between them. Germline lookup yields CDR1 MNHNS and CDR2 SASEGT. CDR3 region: CASSEKEDTQYF. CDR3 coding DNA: TGTGCCAGCAGTGAGAAGGAAGATACGCAGTATTTT.

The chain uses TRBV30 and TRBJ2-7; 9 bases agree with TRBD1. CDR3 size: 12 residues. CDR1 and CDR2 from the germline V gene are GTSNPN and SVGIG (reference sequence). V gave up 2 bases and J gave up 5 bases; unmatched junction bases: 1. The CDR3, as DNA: TGTGCCTGGAGTTGGACAGGGGACGAGCAGTACTTC. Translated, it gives CAWSWTGDEQYF.